This is a list of T cell receptor beta chains from one sample in a study of beta chain features in type 1 diabetes. Profiling relied on immunoSEQ multiplex PCR, and the TCRdb table lists in-frame clones only, not all of them. The data hold 620,000 or so clones, with roughly 15% observed a single time. Source material: naive CD4+ T cells from blood. The receptors originated from a man aged 18-30 years in good health. CDR3s leave out the opening cysteine and the closing phenylalanine or tryptophan. Some rows mark clone size as missing; the rest say once, few, many or name a class of expanded clone.

abundance	v_gene	j_gene	CDR3aa
few	TRBV18	TRBJ2-3	ASSPPLGLGDTQY
few	TRBV29-1	TRBJ2-7	SVAGLYSYEQY
NA	TRBV7-9	TRBJ1-2	ASSLASGSGGYT
few	TRBV20-1	TRBJ1-5	FTGGNQPQH
NA	TRBV28	TRBJ1-6	ASSFLRGYNSPLH
few	TRBV28	TRBJ1-6	ASSQGQGSSYNSPLH
few	TRBV14	TRBJ2-5	ASSQDWGIETQY
few	TRBV5-1	TRBJ1-2	ASSLGQGNYGYT
NA	TRBV19	TRBJ1-2	ASLDRARGYT
few	TRBV7-3	TRBJ2-7	ASSSQGTAYEQY
NA	TRBV2	TRBJ2-2	ASTHREGASGELF
few	TRBV29-1	TRBJ1-5	SVGVGGGNQPQH
few	TRBV9	TRBJ2-5	ASSPRTEGVETQY
NA	TRBV25-1	TRBJ2-2	ASSEGGQSKAGELF
few	TRBV19	TRBJ1-4	ASSERRTGRKANEKLF
few	TRBV29-1	TRBJ1-3	SVEMNSGNTIY
few	TRBV4-3	TRBJ2-5	ASSHQGLETQY
NA	TRBV5-4	TRBJ2-7	ASSLGQFSYEQY
few	TRBV4-2	TRBJ1-1	ASSLGGQGAAEAF
few	TRBV27	TRBJ2-4	ASSLWGGENIQY
few	TRBV11-1	TRBJ2-1	ASSLAGGDEQF
NA	TRBV5-1	TRBJ2-7	ASSFLQGASYEQY